These 32 T cell receptor beta chains originate from one sample sequenced in a study of T cell repertoires in cytomegalovirus infection (dated by TCRdb to the late 2010s). Sequencing was carried out with an Illumina HiSeq 1500. TCRdb reprocessed the public reads (quality trimming at Q25 with fastp, clone calling with MiXCR) and kept in-frame beta chains. Rows matching on CDR3 protein sequence are summarized as one entry with the most common DNA and genes. The sample table lists hundreds of thousands of distinct CDR3 sequences, approximately 8.9% of them with a count of one. About 2.3% of the sample goes to the ten largest clones. Sequenced: PBMCs. The receptors originated from a human donor in good health (CMV status not recorded). Some clones in this sample may be carry-over from other donors' samples.

This clonotype was observed a handful of times. V gene TRBV20-1 combines with J gene TRBJ2-1; D may be TRBD2 (6 bases). Trimming cost V 6 bases and J 3 bases, with 21 bases left between them. Germline CDR1 is DFQATT and CDR2 is SNEGSKA (reference sequence). CDR3 length: 16 residues. The CDR3 DNA follows: TGCAGTGCGCAGAGCGGCGGGACGGGAGACTACAATGAGCAGTTCTTC. Residues: CSAQSGGTGDYNEQFF.

This clonotype was detected many times. The gene calls are TRBV7-9 and TRBJ1-1; 7 positions agree with TRBD1. The V gene's germline CDR1 is SEHNR and CDR2 FQNEAQ (reference sequence). The V and J ends lost 5 bases and 4 bases, in that order; junction bases with no gene match: 4. CDR3 length equals 13 residues. The CDR3 loop is CASSTDRVTEAFF. The CDR3 nucleotides are TGTGCCAGCAGCACTGACAGGGTCACTGAAGCTTTCTTT.

This clonotype was counted many times. The rearrangement links TRBV6-2 or TRBV6-3 to TRBJ2-1; 7 bases fit TRBD1. There are 13 residues in the CDR3. Losses at the gene ends were 4 bases for V and 6 bases for J; bases not matched to a gene: 3. Germline V gene lookup returns CDR1 MNHEY and CDR2 SVGEGT. The CDR3 nucleotides are TGTGCCAGCAGTTTCCCAGGGGGCAATGAGCAGTTCTTC. Protein sequence: CASSFPGGNEQFF.

This clonotype occurred many times. The chain carries TRBV6-5 and TRBJ2-1; 10 positions agree with TRBD1. V lost 5 bases and J lost 8; bases outside the gene matches: 6. The CDR3 loop spans 14 amino acids. Germline assignment: CDR1 MNHEY and CDR2 SVGAGI. The CDR3 DNA follows: TGTGCCAGCAGTCCGGGACAGGGGCGTCATGAGCAGTTCTTC. It specifies CASSPGQGRHEQFF.

This clonotype was seen repeatedly, ten times or more. The rearrangement links TRBV7-8 to TRBJ2-7, with 7 bases aligning to TRBD1. Trimming took 5 bases from V and 4 from J; bases not matched to a gene: 8. This CDR3 is 14 amino acids long. Per the germline V gene, CDR1 is SGHVS and CDR2 is FQNEAQ. CDR3 sequence: CASSRDRVWYEQYF. The CDR3 DNA follows: TGTGCCAGCAGCCGCGACAGGGTTTGGTACGAGCAGTACTTC. Variable domain in full (rest from reference TRBV7-8 and TRBJ2-7): GAGVSQSPRYKVAKRGQDVALRCDPISGHVSLFWYQQALGQGPEFLTYFQNEAQLDKSGLPSDRFFAERPEGSVSTLKIQRTQQEDSAVYLCASSRDRVWYEQYFGPGTRLTVT.

This clonotype was counted ten times or more. The V and J genes are TRBV20-1 and TRBJ2-2; maybe TRBD2 (5 bases). The CDR3 covers 15 residues. Germline V gene sequence: CDR1 DFQATT, CDR2 SNEGSKA (reference sequence). V lost 1 base and J 5 bases, leaving 14 bases between the germline ends. The CDR3 region is CSARGTPAGTGELFF. CDR3 in DNA: TGCAGTGCTAGAGGAACACCGGCGGGTACCGGGGAGCTGTTTTTT.

The rearrangement links TRBV18 to TRBJ1-5, with 7 bases lining up with TRBD1. The CDR3 loop spans 17 amino acids. CDR1 and CDR2 (germline): KGHSH, LQKENI. The ends lost 4 bases at V and 0 bases at J; junction bases unmatched: 9. CDR3 coding DNA: TGTGCCAGCTCACACGATCGACAGGGAAATAGCAATCAGCCCCAGCATTTT. This encodes CASSHDRQGNSNQPQHF.

This clonotype showed up many times. Here the CDR3 DNA reads TGTGCCAGCAGCGGAATCCTGGGCACTGAAGCTTTCTTT. Its protein is CASSGILGTEAFF. The rearrangement links TRBV7-4 to TRBJ1-1, with no clear D. Germline-derived CDR1 and CDR2 are SGHVT and SQSDAQ. V was pared by 5 bases and J by 4 bases, with 11 bases between. The CDR3 sequence is 13 residues long.

J is TRBJ2-1 and V is TRBV20-1; 7 bases match TRBD2. There are 14 residues in the CDR3. Germline V gene sequence: CDR1 DFQATT, CDR2 SNEGSKA (reference sequence). The junction had 5 bases not matched to a gene; V was cut back by 5 bases and J by 1 base. CDR3 residues: CSARRGDSYNEQFF. Written as DNA, the CDR3 is TGCAGTGCTCGTCGGGGGGATTCCTACAATGAGCAGTTCTTC.

The chain carries TRBV10-3 and TRBJ2-7; D might be TRBD1 or TRBD2, each matching 5 bases. V was pared by 10 bases and J by 7 bases, with 17 bases between. This CDR3 is 12 amino acids long. Germline CDR1 reads ENHRY; CDR2 reads SYGVKD. CDR3 sequence reads: CATQGEGGEQYV. CDR3 nucleotides: TGTGCCACCCAGGGAGAAGGTGGGGAGCAGTACGTC.

This clonotype was seen a few times. The rearrangement joins TRBV7-9 to TRBJ2-6; D gene unclear. CDR1 SEHNR and CDR2 FQNEAQ come from the germline V gene (reference sequence). Trimming took 5 bases from V and 2 from J, leaving 10 bases between them. The CDR3 has 15 residues. CDR3 residues: CASSVRFTGANVLTF. The CDR3 DNA reads as TGTGCCAGCAGCGTTAGGTTTACTGGGGCCAACGTCCTGACTTTC.

This clonotype was detected only a few times. This chain uses TRBV5-1 with TRBJ2-2; possibly TRBD1 for D (5 bases). V was trimmed by 0 bases and J by 4 bases, leaving 13 bases between them. Germline values: CDR1 SGHRS, CDR2 YFSETQ. The CDR3 loop spans 16 amino acids. The CDR3 DNA is TGCGCCAGCAGCTTGGCCAAGGGGCCCTCCACCGGGGAGCTGTTTTTT. Protein product: CASSLAKGPSTGELFF.

This clonotype showed up many times. The chain joins TRBV7-2 to TRBJ2-5, with a tentative D call TRBD2 (7 bases). V lost 3 bases and J lost 1, with 9 bases in between. CDR1 and CDR2 from the germline V gene are SGHTA and FQGNSA. This CDR3 spans 14 amino acids. CDR3 coding DNA: TGTGCCAGCAGCTTCCGGGGGGCCCAAGAGACCCAGTACTTC. Amino acid sequence: CASSFRGAQETQYF.

At least ten counts were recorded for this clonotype. This sequence joins TRBV20-1 and TRBJ1-5; 7 positions agree with TRBD1. V lost 1 base to trimming and J lost 1 base; unmatched junction nucleotides: 7. The germline CDR1 and CDR2 sequences are DFQATT and SNEGSKA (reference sequence). This CDR3 has 16 residues. CDR3 sequence reads: CSARAGQSLSNQPQHF. CDR3 coding DNA: TGCAGTGCTAGAGCGGGACAGTCCTTAAGCAATCAGCCCCAGCATTTT.

This clonotype has at least ten counts. CDR3 DNA sequence: TGTGCCAGCAGGTCTACGGGACAGGGTAATGAAAAACTGTTTTTT. Encoded protein: CASRSTGQGNEKLFF. The J gene is TRBJ1-4, the V gene TRBV12-3 or TRBV12-4; 9 bases align to TRBD1. Trimming took 6 bases from V and 4 from J; bases not matched to a gene: 6. The CDR3 covers 15 residues.

The V call is TRBV20-1, the J call TRBJ1-4; D not certain. V was shortened by 5 bases and J by 13 bases, with 20 bases between the two germline ends. This CDR3 is 13 amino acids long. The V gene's germline CDR1 is DFQATT and CDR2 SNEGSKA (reference sequence). The CDR3 region is CSASGRIIGGLFF. CDR3 in DNA: TGCAGTGCTTCCGGGAGGATAATTGGCGGACTGTTTTTT.

This clonotype was picked up many times. The genes are TRBV7-2 and TRBJ2-5; possibly TRBD2 for D (5 bases). Germline V CDR1 and CDR2: SGHTA, FQGNSA. The V end was cut by 4 bases, the J end by 7 bases, with 16 bases between. CDR3 length: 14 residues. The CDR3: CASSSRTDVGTQYF. The CDR3 DNA sequence: TGTGCCAGCAGCTCCCGGACTGACGTGGGGACCCAGTACTTC.

The chain uses TRBV23-1 and TRBJ1-4; 7 bases are a match to TRBD1. TRBV23-1 is placed among ORFs of uncertain function. The V and J ends lost 3 bases and 3 bases, in that order; junction bases with no gene match: 4. The CDR3 loop spans 15 amino acids. This CDR3 reads CASSQPDRPNEKLFF. CDR3 DNA: TGCGCCAGCAGTCAGCCGGACAGGCCTAATGAAAAACTGTTTTTT.

This clonotype came up many times. V is TRBV7-9 and J is TRBJ2-1; a possible D gene is TRBD1 (5 bases). Trimming stripped 2 bases from V and 7 bases from J, with 12 bases between. The CDR3 has 14 amino acids. Looked up from germline, CDR1 is SEHNR and CDR2 is FQNEAQ (reference sequence). This chain's CDR3 is CASSLFQGRNEQFF. The CDR3 bases are TGTGCCAGCAGCTTATTTCAGGGCAGGAATGAGCAGTTCTTC. The entire variable domain, with the rest obtained from reference TRBV7-9 and TRBJ2-1, is as follows: DTGVSQNPRHKITKRGQNVTFRCDPISEHNRLYWYRQTLGQGPEFLTYFQNEAQLEKSRLLSDRFSAERPKGSFSTLEIQRTEQGDSAMYLCASSLFQGRNEQFFGPGTRLTVL.

This clonotype was counted many times. The V and J genes are TRBV11-3 and TRBJ2-5, with D maybe TRBD2 (5 bases). The CDR3 totals 13 residues. Germline assignment: CDR1 SGHNT and CDR2 YENEEA. V shed 6 bases and J shed 5 bases, with 13 bases lying between them. CDR3 region: CASSFSVMETQYF. CDR3 sequence (DNA): TGTGCCAGCAGTTTTAGCGTGATGGAGACCCAGTACTTC.

This clonotype occurred many times. The J gene is TRBJ1-1, the V gene TRBV29-1; 7 bases fit TRBD1. Germline V gene lookup returns CDR1 SQVTM and CDR2 ANQGSEA. The CDR3 totals 12 residues. Losses at the gene ends were 6 bases for V and 4 bases for J; bases not matched to a gene: 5. The CDR3 coding sequence is TGCAGCGTGACAGGGAGGGCCACTGAAGCTTTCTTT. Translated: CSVTGRATEAFF. Based on the CDR3 plus reference TRBV29-1 and TRBJ1-1, the full variable domain is SAVISQKPSRDICQRGTSLTIQCQVDSQVTMMFWYRQQPGQSLTLIATANQGSEATYESGFVIDKFPISRPNLTFSTLTVSNMSPEDSSIYLCSVTGRATEAFFGQGTRLTVV.

The table lists this clonotype with many counts. The chain recombines TRBV28 with TRBJ1-5; no reliable D call. CDR1 and CDR2 from the germline V gene are MDHEN and SYDVKM. Trimming stripped 0 bases from V and 4 bases from J, with 7 bases between. The CDR3 is made up of 14 amino acids. The CDR3 bases are TGTGCCAGCAGTTTATGGACGGGGAATCAGCCCCAGCATTTT. Translated: CASSLWTGNQPQHF.

This clonotype has ten or more counts. The V and J genes are TRBV2 and TRBJ2-6; the D gene is possibly TRBD1 (6 bases). The ends were cut back, 8 bases at V and 3 bases at J, with 8 bases in the middle. Germline V CDR1 and CDR2: SNHLY, FYNNEI. This CDR3 comprises 13 residues. CDR3 sequence: CASGGGGANVLTF. CDR3 sequence (DNA): TGTGCCAGCGGGGGCGGTGGGGCCAACGTCCTGACTTTC.

Many counts were recorded for this clonotype. This chain connects TRBV7-8 to TRBJ2-2, with 7 positions matching TRBD1. CDR1 is SGHVS, CDR2 FQNEAQ, per germline. Germline trimming cut 3 bases from V and 2 bases from J; bases unmatched to any gene: 9. This CDR3 is built from 17 residues. CDR3 in DNA: TGTGCCAGCAGCTTTGACAGGGCAAGACTAAACACCGGGGAGCTGTTTTTT. Translation: CASSFDRARLNTGELFF.

V and J are TRBV20-1 and TRBJ2-1; TRBD2 aligns across 9 bases. Trimming removed 2 bases from V and 5 bases from J; junction bases left unmatched: 7. The CDR3 length is 15 residues. Per germline, CDR1 DFQATT and CDR2 SNEGSKA (reference sequence). Written as DNA, the CDR3 is TGCAGTGCTAGAAGGGGCGGGGGGGCCGACAATGAGCAGTTCTTC. Residues: CSARRGGGADNEQFF.

This clonotype was detected only a few times. The J gene is TRBJ1-6, the V gene TRBV20-1, with D possibly TRBD1 on 5 matching bases. Trimming stripped 1 base from V and 0 bases from J, with 19 bases between. This CDR3 has 19 residues. CDR1 and CDR2 (germline): DFQATT, SNEGSKA (reference sequence). CDR3 nucleotides: TGCAGTGCTAGAGTTATCAGGGCTCAGGCGAGCTCCTATAATTCACCCCTCCACTTT. This translates into CSARVIRAQASSYNSPLHF.

There are a few counts of this clonotype. For the CDR3, the DNA is TGTGCCAGCAGTATTGGACGTATTGAAGCTTTCTTT. Protein sequence: CASSIGRIEAFF. The chain links TRBV28 to TRBJ1-1; unclear D gene. Trimming pared 5 bases from V and 7 bases from J, leaving 11 bases between. Looked up from germline, CDR1 is MDHEN and CDR2 is SYDVKM. CDR3 length equals 12 residues.

This clonotype occurred a few times. The chain couples TRBV3-1 to TRBJ1-1; D gene unclear. The V gene's germline CDR1 is LGHDT and CDR2 YNNKEL (reference sequence). The CDR3 covers 13 residues. The V gene lost 2 bases and the J gene lost 6 bases, with 10 bases spanning the gap. The CDR3 DNA follows: TGTGCCAGCAGCCAAAGGCCCCGTCCTGAAGCTTTCTTT. The encoded protein is CASSQRPRPEAFF.

This clonotype has just a few counts. The chain is built from TRBV6-5 and TRBJ1-1; possibly TRBD1 for D (5 bases). Germline-derived CDR1 and CDR2 are MNHEY and SVGAGI. Trimming stripped 7 bases from V and 4 bases from J, with 19 bases between. The CDR3 extends over 15 amino acids. In DNA, the CDR3 is TGTGCCAGCAACCCCACGGCAGGGAAGGGCACTGAAGCTTTCTTT. Translated, it gives CASNPTAGKGTEAFF.

This chain links TRBV12-3 or TRBV12-4 with TRBJ2-4; maybe TRBD2 (6 bases). Trimming stripped 5 bases from V and 6 bases from J, with 14 bases between. This CDR3 comprises 14 residues. The CDR3 DNA reads as TGTGCCAGCAGTAACCTCGGCGGGGCAAACATTCAGTACTTC. This codes for CASSNLGGANIQYF.

This clonotype was observed many times. V and J are TRBV5-4 and TRBJ1-5, with D hard to call. The CDR3 loop spans 13 amino acids. Trimming took 4 bases from V and 3 from J, leaving 8 bases between them. In germline, CDR1 is SGHNT, CDR2 YYREEE (reference sequence). The CDR3 here is CASSAGFNQPQHF. CDR3 nucleotide sequence: TGTGCCAGCAGCGCCGGGTTCAATCAGCCCCAGCATTTT.

This clonotype was observed at least ten times. The V call is TRBV2, the J call TRBJ1-1, with 7 bases identical to TRBD1. With 8 bases clipped from V and 4 bases from J, the junction kept 7 bases outside the gene matches. The CDR3 covers 13 residues. The germline CDR1 and CDR2 sequences are SNHLY and FYNNEI. The CDR3 reads CASQGGRGTEAFF. CDR3 bases: TGTGCCAGCCAGGGGGGCCGGGGCACTGAAGCTTTCTTT.